These T cell receptor beta chains were read from a single sample in a study of blood T cell repertoires in COVID-19. Sequencing used immunoSEQ multiplex PCR; TCRdb keeps in-frame clones, though not all of them. The sample lists 65,000 to 90,000 clones, around nine tenths seen once, with less than 7.5% in the top ten. The sample taken for sequencing was peripheral blood. The source of these receptors is a man older than 75 with COVID-19, enrolled during active disease. Both conserved end residues are part of each CDR3. D genes are given only for firm matches. Part of the rows lack a size; the others show once, few, many or a class for expanded clones.

V: TRBV9; size: NA; J: TRBJ1-1; D: TRBD1; DNA: TGTGCCAGCAGCGTCTACGGACAGGCCGAAGCTTTCTTT; CDR3: CASSVYGQAEAFF
V: TRBV5-1; size: NA; J: TRBJ1-2; D: TRBD1; DNA: TGCGCCAGCAGCAAGGACAGGGCCTATGGCTACACCTTC; CDR3: CASSKDRAYGYTF
V: TRBV5-1; size: NA; J: TRBJ2-7; D: TRBD1; DNA: TGCGCCAGCAGCCTACGGGACAGAAGTAGCTCCGGACAGAATAGTGGGAAACTCTACGAGCAGTACTTC; CDR3: CASSLRDRSSSGQNSGKLYEQYF
V: TRBV7-2; size: NA; J: TRBJ2-1; D: TRBD2; DNA: TGTGCCAGCAGCCCCTGGACTAGCGGGGGAATGGATGAGCAGTTCTTC; CDR3: CASSPWTSGGMDEQFF
V: TRBV20-1; size: NA; J: TRBJ1-1; D: NA; DNA: TGCAGTGCTAGTAGGAGGGACACTGAAGCTTTCTTT; CDR3: CSASRRDTEAFF
V: TRBV7-8; size: NA; J: TRBJ1-5; D: NA; DNA: TGTGCCAGCAGCTTAGATGGAGGGAGTTATAGCAATCAGCCCCAGCATTTT; CDR3: CASSLDGGSYSNQPQHF
V: TRBV5-4; size: NA; J: TRBJ1-2; D: NA; DNA: TGTGCCAGCAGTGGCGGACAGAGAACAAACTATGGCTACACCTTC; CDR3: CASSGGQRTNYGYTF
V: TRBV5-6; size: NA; J: TRBJ1-6; D: TRBD1; DNA: TGTGCCAGCAGCTTGGGACAGGGTAATTCACCCCTCCACTTT; CDR3: CASSLGQGNSPLHF
V: TRBV5-4; size: NA; J: TRBJ2-5; D: TRBD2; DNA: TGTGCCAGCAGCTCCCAGCGGGGGGGCCAAGAGACCCAGTACTTC; CDR3: CASSSQRGGQETQYF
V: TRBV19; size: NA; J: TRBJ1-2; D: TRBD1; DNA: TGTGCCAGTAGTCCCCGGGACAGCCCAAACTATGGCTACACCTTC; CDR3: CASSPRDSPNYGYTF
V: TRBV4-1; size: NA; J: TRBJ1-2; D: NA; DNA: TGCGCCAGCAGCCAAGAAGGGACATCCTATGGCTACACCTTC; CDR3: CASSQEGTSYGYTF
V: TRBV6-1; size: NA; J: TRBJ2-7; D: NA; DNA: TGTGCCAGCAGTGAAGTAGCCTCCTACGAGCAGTACTTC; CDR3: CASSEVASYEQYF
V: TRBV18; size: NA; J: TRBJ2-3; D: TRBD1; DNA: TGTGCCAGCTCACCACAGGGGGCCTTCAGCACAGATACGCAGTATTTT; CDR3: CASSPQGAFSTDTQYF
V: TRBV6-6; size: many; J: TRBJ2-7; D: NA; DNA: TGTGCCAGCAGTTACTGGGCAGGTTCTGGCGAGCAGTACTTC; CDR3: CASSYWAGSGEQYF
V: TRBV5-4; size: NA; J: TRBJ1-4; D: NA; DNA: TGTGCCAGCAGCTTGGTCCCAGGGCTAAGGGAAAAACTGTTTTTT; CDR3: CASSLVPGLREKLFF
V: TRBV7-9; size: NA; J: TRBJ1-1; D: TRBD1; DNA: TGTGCCAGCAGCCTCACAGGGGAAACTGAAGCTTTCTTT; CDR3: CASSLTGETEAFF
V: TRBV4-3; size: NA; J: TRBJ1-6; D: TRBD1; DNA: TGCGCCAGCAGCCTGACAGGGAAGGATTCACCCCTCCACTTT; CDR3: CASSLTGKDSPLHF
V: TRBV5-4; size: few; J: TRBJ2-5; D: TRBD1; DNA: TGTGCCAGCAGCTCTGGACGACAGGGACAAGAGACCCAGTACTTC; CDR3: CASSSGRQGQETQYF
V: TRBV19; size: NA; J: TRBJ2-5; D: TRBD2; DNA: TGTGCCAGTAGTATGGTTAGCGGGGGGGCCTCACGAGAGACCCAGTACTTC; CDR3: CASSMVSGGASRETQYF
V: TRBV10-3; size: NA; J: TRBJ2-7; D: NA; DNA: TGTGCCATACAGGGCCCTCACGAGCAGTACTTC; CDR3: CAIQGPHEQYF
V: TRBV7-2; size: NA; J: TRBJ1-2; D: TRBD1; DNA: TGTGCCAGCAGCTCGGGACAGGGGTATGGCTACACCTTC; CDR3: CASSSGQGYGYTF
V: TRBV21-1; size: NA; J: TRBJ1-6; D: NA; DNA: TGTGCCAGCACCGCGCCGACAGGGTCGAACTCACCCCTCCACTTT; CDR3: CASTAPTGSNSPLHF
V: TRBV3-1/TRBV3-2; size: NA; J: TRBJ2-5; D: TRBD2; DNA: TGTGCCAGCAGCCCCGGGGGGGAAGAGACCCAGTACTTC; CDR3: CASSPGGEETQYF
V: TRBV25-1; size: NA; J: TRBJ1-2; D: NA; DNA: TGTGCCAGCAGTGGGACAAATAACTATGGCTACACCTTC; CDR3: CASSGTNNYGYTF
V: TRBV5-7; size: medium-sized; J: TRBJ1-6; D: NA; DNA: TGTGCCAGCAGCTTGGAGCAGGGCCCTCCAGTATTCGTATCACCCCTCCACTTT; CDR3: CASSLEQGPPVFVSPLHF
V: TRBV7-2; size: NA; J: TRBJ2-7; D: TRBD2; DNA: TGTGCCAGCAGCTTAGGGACTAGCGGGGGGGTTAGCCTCTCCTACGAGCAGTACTTC; CDR3: CASSLGTSGGVSLSYEQYF
V: TRBV4-2; size: NA; J: TRBJ1-5; D: NA; DNA: TGTGCCAGCAGCCAAGAATCAGACAATCAGCCCCAGCATTTT; CDR3: CASSQESDNQPQHF
V: TRBV2; size: NA; J: TRBJ1-6; D: TRBD1; DNA: TGTGCCAGCAGTCCTACCGGGACAGGGAATTCACCCCTCCACTTT; CDR3: CASSPTGTGNSPLHF
V: TRBV5-1; size: NA; J: TRBJ1-4; D: NA; DNA: TGCGCCAGCAGCTCCCAGGCAACTAATGAAAAACTGTTTTTT; CDR3: CASSSQATNEKLFF
V: TRBV5-1; size: NA; J: TRBJ1-4; D: NA; DNA: TGCGCCAGCAGCCCTGGAGACAGTTCAACTAATGAAAAACTGTTTTTT; CDR3: CASSPGDSSTNEKLFF
V: TRBV19; size: NA; J: TRBJ1-5; D: NA; DNA: TGTGCCTCTTGGGGGCGGTTGGATCAGCCCCAGCATTTT; CDR3: CASWGRLDQPQHF
V: TRBV6-5; size: few; J: TRBJ1-5; D: NA; DNA: TGTGCCAGCAGGCGGGGGCCCGATCAGCCCCAGCATTTT; CDR3: CASRRGPDQPQHF
V: TRBV2; size: NA; J: TRBJ2-7; D: TRBD2; DNA: TGTGCCAGCAGTGGGCTAGCGGGGCTCGGGGAGCAGTACTTC; CDR3: CASSGLAGLGEQYF
V: TRBV7-3; size: NA; J: TRBJ2-5; D: NA; DNA: TGTGCCAGCAGCCAGGGGGAGACCCAGTACTTC; CDR3: CASSQGETQYF
V: TRBV10-3; size: once; J: TRBJ2-7; D: TRBD1; DNA: TGTGCCATCAGTCTTGGGACAGGGAACGAGCAGTACTTC; CDR3: CAISLGTGNEQYF
V: TRBV10-3; size: NA; J: TRBJ2-5; D: TRBD1; DNA: TGTGCCATCAGTCCCGGGACAGGGGTGCAAGAGACCCAGTACTTC; CDR3: CAISPGTGVQETQYF
V: TRBV6-2/TRBV6-3; size: NA; J: TRBJ2-5; D: NA; DNA: TGTGCCAGCAGTTTTTCGACTCTACAAGAGACCCAGTACTTC; CDR3: CASSFSTLQETQYF
V: TRBV18; size: NA; J: TRBJ2-7; D: NA; DNA: TGTGCCAGCTCACCTAGTAGCGATTCCTACGAGCAGTACTTC; CDR3: CASSPSSDSYEQYF
V: TRBV3-1/TRBV3-2; size: NA; J: TRBJ2-5; D: TRBD1; DNA: TGTGCCAGCAGCCGGGGGACAGAAGAGACCCAGTACTTC; CDR3: CASSRGTEETQYF
V: TRBV27; size: NA; J: TRBJ1-4; D: TRBD1; DNA: TGTGCCAGCAGTAAAGGACAGGGGGCCACAACTAATGAAAAACTGTTTTTT; CDR3: CASSKGQGATTNEKLFF
V: TRBV2; size: NA; J: TRBJ2-1; D: TRBD2; DNA: TGTGCCAGCAGTGGACTAGCGGGAGGTTACAATGAGCAGTTCTTC; CDR3: CASSGLAGGYNEQFF
V: TRBV4-1; size: NA; J: TRBJ1-4; D: NA; DNA: TGCGCCAGCAGCCAAGGTGGTGCACTCGCTAATGAAAAACTGTTTTTT; CDR3: CASSQGGALANEKLFF
V: TRBV6-5; size: NA; J: TRBJ1-2; D: TRBD1; DNA: TGTGCCAGCAGTCCCGACAGGGGGCAGGCTGGCTACACCTTC; CDR3: CASSPDRGQAGYTF
V: TRBV7-7; size: NA; J: TRBJ2-2; D: NA; DNA: TGTGCCAGCAGCCCCGGGACTTACACCGGGGAGCTGTTTTTT; CDR3: CASSPGTYTGELFF
V: TRBV5-4; size: NA; J: TRBJ2-5; D: NA; DNA: TGTGCCAGCAGCTTGAGACAGCAAGAGACCCAGTACTTC; CDR3: CASSLRQQETQYF
V: TRBV5-1; size: NA; J: TRBJ2-2; D: TRBD1; DNA: TGCGCCAGCAGGATCGGGGCATTGACAGGGACGAACACCGGGGAGCTGTTTTTT; CDR3: CASRIGALTGTNTGELFF
V: TRBV27; size: NA; J: TRBJ1-2; D: TRBD1; DNA: TGTGCCAGCAGCTCCGGGACAGACGTTTATGGCTACACCTTC; CDR3: CASSSGTDVYGYTF